The clone carrying this T cell receptor beta chain was picked up many times. Alpha- and beta-chain coverage of first-strand cDNA came from TRAV- and TRBV-specific primers. The PCR that amplified TCRs ran for about 18 cycles, relying on a constant-region primer and a V-primer adapter. TCRdb used MiXCR to reprocess the reads, holding one entry per CDR3 protein. Found here are fewer than 90,000 distinct CDR3 sequences, 15% to 20% of them singletons; the top ten hold about 5.9%. This specimen belongs to a study of low-dose radiotherapy and immunotherapy resistance in tumors. At the level of the study: Each fraction given to Cohort 2 every two weeks delivered 1 Gy, and the total reached 13 Gy over 26 weeks.

As to time point: before trial treatment. The study gave donors nivolumab, ipilimumab, aspirin, low-dose cyclophosphamide and low-dose radiotherapy. Patients eligible had advanced solid tumors without tumor-infiltrating lymphocytes. The origin of this receptor is a male donor with prostate cancer. This specimen consisted of PBMCs, obtained before treatment.

The CDR3 nucleotides are TGTGCCAGCAGCCCGGACAGGGGGGGGACTGAAGCTTTCTTT. This gives the protein CASSPDRGGTEAFF. V gene TRBV7-3 combines with J gene TRBJ1-1; 10 bases fit TRBD1. CDR3 length equals 14 residues. CDR1 is SGHTA and CDR2 is FQGTGA in the germline V gene. V lost 5 bases, J lost 5 bases, and 5 bases stayed unmatched.